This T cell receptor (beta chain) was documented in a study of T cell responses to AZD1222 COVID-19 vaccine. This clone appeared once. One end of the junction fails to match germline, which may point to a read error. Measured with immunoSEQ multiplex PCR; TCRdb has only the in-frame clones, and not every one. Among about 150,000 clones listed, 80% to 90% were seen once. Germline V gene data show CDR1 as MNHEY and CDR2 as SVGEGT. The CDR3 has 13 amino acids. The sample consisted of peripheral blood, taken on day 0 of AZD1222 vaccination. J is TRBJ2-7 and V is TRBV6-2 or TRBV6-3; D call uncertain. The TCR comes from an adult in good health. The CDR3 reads CASSYHPAYEQYF. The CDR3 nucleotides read TGTGCCAGCAGTTACCATCCTGCCTATGAGCAGTACTTC.